This T cell receptor beta chain was sequenced in a study of T cell repertoires in cytomegalovirus infection. Study context: Both recently identified HLA-C-restricted and well-studied HLA-B-restricted CMV epitopes were used in the study.

Germline CDR1 LGHNA, CDR2 YSLEER. Trimming took 4 bases from V and 9 from J; bases not matched to a gene: 12. The CDR3 spans 15 residues. TCRdb re-called the reads through MiXCR, storing one row per CDR3 protein. This sample yields some 270,000 distinct CDR3 sequences, of which 20% to 25% are seen a single time; roughly a fifth belongs to the top ten. Findings and caveats of the study: Individuals carrying CMV plus the relevant HLA were identified by cumulative frequency of public TCR beta families. What dominated the ex vivo response were HLA-C-restricted CMV-specific TCR beta clonotypes.

Details on this clonotype: What it binds is not known.

This clonotype was obtained from a human donor in good health (CMV status not recorded). Some clones in this sample may be carry-over from other donors' samples. The chain links TRBV4-3 to TRBJ2-5, with 9 bases that match TRBD1. The sequenced sample was cultured PBMCs, obtained from culture after CMV antigen stimulation. CDR3 loop: CASSLPGQGLVAQYF. The CDR3 DNA sequence: TGCGCCAGCAGCCTCCCGGGACAGGGTCTGGTAGCCCAGTACTTC.